The sequence of this T cell receptor beta chain was determined in a study of radiation and T cells in renal cell carcinoma. Findings and caveats of the study: Intratumoral heterogeneity was not captured in these approximately 1 g regions.

Losses at the gene ends were 3 bases for V and 5 bases for J; bases not matched to a gene: 9. This CDR3 spans 16 amino acids. The germline CDR1 and CDR2 sequences are MNHNS and SASEGT. Treatment specified: treatment-naive control, cytoreductive nephrectomy. Using immunoSEQ multiplex PCR, the repertoire was profiled, and TCRdb retains in-frame clones only, with some absent. The sample contains 23,000 or so clones, 58% of which appear only once. For this clone: Its antigen is currently unknown.

The source was tumor tissue, collected from a patient whose treatment was nephrectomy without radiotherapy. The TCR sequence derives from a man aged 35 to 55 with renal cell carcinoma. V gene TRBV6-1 combines with J gene TRBJ2-5; 10 nucleotides match TRBD1. The CDR3 DNA sequence: TGTGCCAGCAGTGATCCCCGGACAGGGGGACTTGAGACCCAGTACTTC. Protein product: CASSDPRTGGLETQYF.